Listed here is a single T cell receptor (beta chain). Its antigen remains unidentified. The record originates from a study of shared clonotypes between healthy human individuals. Study-level points and caveats: Some naive CD4 clonotypes, around 5%, turned up in common across a few donors. Only blood was sampled; tissue repertoires likely differ.

The table came from immunoSEQ multiplex PCR; TCRdb's copy has only in-frame clones and leaves some out. The table shows roughly 2.5 million clones, with just over 90% occurring only once. This clonotype was sampled from a man aged 18 to 30 in good health. Sequenced sample: naive CD4+ T cells sorted from blood. The subset denotes: CD45RA+ positively selected.

The CDR3 is CASSLGTGGEQFF. Here the CDR3 DNA reads TGTGCCAGCAGCTTAGGGACAGGGGGAGAGCAGTTCTTC. V and J are TRBV5-6 and TRBJ2-1; 11 bases align to TRBD1. V lost 2 bases to trimming and J lost 10 bases; unmatched junction nucleotides: 2. This CDR3 spans 13 amino acids. The germline CDR1 and CDR2 sequences are SGHDT and YYEEEE.